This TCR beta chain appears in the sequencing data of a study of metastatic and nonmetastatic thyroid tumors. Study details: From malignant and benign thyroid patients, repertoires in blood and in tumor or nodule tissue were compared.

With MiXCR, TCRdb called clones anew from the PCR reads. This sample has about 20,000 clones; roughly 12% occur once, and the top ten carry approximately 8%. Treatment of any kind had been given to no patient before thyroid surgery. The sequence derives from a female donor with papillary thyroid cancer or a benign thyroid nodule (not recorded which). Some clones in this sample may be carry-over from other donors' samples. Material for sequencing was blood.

The CDR3 DNA is TGTGCCAGCAGTCGAAGCAATCTTCCCCAGCATTTT. This sequence encodes CASSRSNLPQHF. The chain couples TRBV12-3 or TRBV12-4 to TRBJ1-5; no definite D call. V lost 5 bases to trimming and J lost 10 bases, with 12 bases between them. The CDR3 totals 12 residues.